This T cell receptor beta chain stems from a study of identifying expanded T cells in peripheral blood. This clone was detected only once. During the collection period, no donor immune events like infections were recorded. The data were produced by immunoSEQ multiplex PCR, yet TCRdb's version contains in-frame clones alone and is incomplete. The table lists roughly 96,000 clones, 88% of them singletons. The germline CDR1 and CDR2 sequences are MNHNY and SVGAGI (reference sequence). V was clipped by 6 bases and J by 9 bases; unmatched bases: 6. The CDR3 consists of 12 residues. The specimen sequenced was blood. The sequence derives from a person aged 18 to 70 in good health. This chain connects TRBV6-6 to TRBJ2-3; 7 bases line up with TRBD2. The DNA for the CDR3 is TGTGCCAGCAGCCGACTAGCTCGAACGCAGTATTTT. Its translation: CASSRLARTQYF.